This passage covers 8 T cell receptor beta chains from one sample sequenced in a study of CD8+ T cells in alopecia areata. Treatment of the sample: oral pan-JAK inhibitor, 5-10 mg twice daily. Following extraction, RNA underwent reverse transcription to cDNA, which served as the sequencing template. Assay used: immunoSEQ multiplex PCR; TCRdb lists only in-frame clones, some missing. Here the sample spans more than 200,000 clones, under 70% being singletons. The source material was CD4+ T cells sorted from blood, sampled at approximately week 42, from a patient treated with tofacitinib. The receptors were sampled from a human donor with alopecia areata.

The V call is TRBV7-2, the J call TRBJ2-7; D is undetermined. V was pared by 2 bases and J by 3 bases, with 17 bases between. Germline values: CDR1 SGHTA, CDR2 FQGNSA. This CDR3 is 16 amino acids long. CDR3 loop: CASSLTFVIGNYEQYF. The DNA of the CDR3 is TGTGCCAGCAGCTTAACTTTCGTTATTGGCAACTACGAGCAGTACTTC.

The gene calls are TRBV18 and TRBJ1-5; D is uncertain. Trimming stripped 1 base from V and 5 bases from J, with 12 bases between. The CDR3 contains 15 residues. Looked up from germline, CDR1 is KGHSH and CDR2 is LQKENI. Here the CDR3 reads CASSPQRQTDQPQHF. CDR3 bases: TGTGCCAGCTCACCACAAAGACAAACGGATCAGCCCCAGCATTTT.

CDR3 sequence (DNA): TGCAGCGCCGAAACCGGGACAGACTATGGCTACACCTTC. Protein sequence: CSAETGTDYGYTF. The chain recombines TRBV29-1 with TRBJ1-2, with 7 bases matching TRBD1. Germline V lookup: CDR1 SQVTM, CDR2 ANQGSEA. The CDR3 covers 13 residues. The V segment lost 7 bases and the J segment 3 bases; nucleotides outside the gene matches: 8.

The CDR3 coding sequence is TGTGCCATCAGGAACGGGACGATCAATTCACCCCTCCACTTT. This translates into CAIRNGTINSPLHF. V gene TRBV10-3 combines with J gene TRBJ1-6, with a possible D match to TRBD1 (5 bases). Germline-derived CDR1 and CDR2 are ENHRY and SYGVKD. The V end lost 6 bases, the J end lost 7 bases, and 13 bases lay between the germline ends. This CDR3 region has 14 residues.

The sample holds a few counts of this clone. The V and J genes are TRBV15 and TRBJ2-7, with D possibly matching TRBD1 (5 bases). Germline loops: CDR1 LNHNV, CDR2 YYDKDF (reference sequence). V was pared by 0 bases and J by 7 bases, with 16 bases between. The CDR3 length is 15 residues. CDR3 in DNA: TGTGCCACCAGCAGAGATCGCACAGGTCACGGGGAGCAGTACTTC. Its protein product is CATSRDRTGHGEQYF.

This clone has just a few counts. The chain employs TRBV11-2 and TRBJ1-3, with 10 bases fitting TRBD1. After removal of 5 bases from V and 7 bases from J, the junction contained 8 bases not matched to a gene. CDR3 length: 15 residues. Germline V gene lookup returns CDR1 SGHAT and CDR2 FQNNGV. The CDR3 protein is CASSPGAGQGNTIYF. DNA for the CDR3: TGTGCCAGCAGCCCAGGGGCGGGACAGGGGAACACCATATATTTT.

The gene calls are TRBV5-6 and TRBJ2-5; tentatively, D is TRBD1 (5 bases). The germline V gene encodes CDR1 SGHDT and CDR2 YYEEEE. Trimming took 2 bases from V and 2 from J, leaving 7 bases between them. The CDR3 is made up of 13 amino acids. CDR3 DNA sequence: TGTGCCAGCAGCTTTTCAGGGCAAGAGACCCAGTACTTC. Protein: CASSFSGQETQYF.

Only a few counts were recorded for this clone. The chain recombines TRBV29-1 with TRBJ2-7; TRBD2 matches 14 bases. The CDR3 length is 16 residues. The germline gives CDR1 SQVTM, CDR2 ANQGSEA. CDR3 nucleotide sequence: TGCTTTGCGACTAGCGGGGGGGCCGAATCTTCCTACGAGCAGTACTTC. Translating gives CFATSGGAESSYEQYF.